A selection of T cell receptor beta chains follows, all from one sample in a study of blood T cell repertoires in COVID-19. Data came from immunoSEQ multiplex PCR; TCRdb stores just in-frame clones and leaves some out. Here the sample spans 350,000 to 450,000 clones, 80% to 90% being singletons. The sample consisted of PBMCs or T cells enriched from blood (not recorded which). All receptors come from a man younger than 45 who had recovered from COVID-19. Each CDR3 is given with its conserved first and last residue. Each record gives: V gene, CDR3 length, CDR3 protein.

v_call: TRBV11-2; cdr3_length: 12; cdr3_aa: CASSFPDSPLHF
v_call: TRBV5-1; cdr3_length: 17; cdr3_aa: CASSLFAGGEYIYEQYF
v_call: TRBV19; cdr3_length: 15; cdr3_aa: CASSISQGAGDTQYF
v_call: TRBV5-4; cdr3_length: 14; cdr3_aa: CASSPAAVNEKLFF
v_call: TRBV11-3; cdr3_length: 13; cdr3_aa: CASSRGPTDTQYF
v_call: TRBV12-3/TRBV12-4; cdr3_length: 13; cdr3_aa: CASSPTGDQPQHF
v_call: TRBV7-8; cdr3_length: 15; cdr3_aa: CASSLGDRGAYEQYF
v_call: TRBV7-2; cdr3_length: 14; cdr3_aa: CASSPGTLNTEAFF
v_call: TRBV5-1; cdr3_length: 15; cdr3_aa: CASSLHPTSDNEQFF
v_call: TRBV24-1; cdr3_length: 16; cdr3_aa: CATSDTRDGGNQPQHF
v_call: TRBV28; cdr3_length: 14; cdr3_aa: CASSLYHLRQTQYF
v_call: TRBV29-1; cdr3_length: 15; cdr3_aa: CSLRTGTGSPYGYTF
v_call: TRBV3-1/TRBV3-2; cdr3_length: 14; cdr3_aa: CASSHSGLSGEQYF
v_call: TRBV5-1; cdr3_length: 14; cdr3_aa: CASSLAQGTGGYTF
v_call: TRBV7-3; cdr3_length: 14; cdr3_aa: CASSSTSGISEQFF
v_call: TRBV27; cdr3_length: 14; cdr3_aa: CASSLMVALDTQYF
v_call: TRBV7-8; cdr3_length: 13; cdr3_aa: CASSPTRQREQYF
v_call: TRBV29-1; cdr3_length: 15; cdr3_aa: CSVTRLAGSANEQFF
v_call: TRBV28; cdr3_length: 12; cdr3_aa: CASSDRVSEAFF
v_call: TRBV4-1; cdr3_length: 18; cdr3_aa: CASSREGLAGVTSYEQYF
v_call: TRBV6-5; cdr3_length: 15; cdr3_aa: CASSPRDRITDTQYF
v_call: TRBV6-5; cdr3_length: 15; cdr3_aa: CASSYSSSGRAEQYF
v_call: TRBV28; cdr3_length: 13; cdr3_aa: CASTGGISYEQYF
v_call: TRBV3-1/TRBV3-2; cdr3_length: 15; cdr3_aa: CASSPRTDSNQPQHF
v_call: TRBV19; cdr3_length: 16; cdr3_aa: CASSIRFPPQFQPQHF
v_call: TRBV6-5; cdr3_length: 15; cdr3_aa: CASTILQANTGELFF
v_call: TRBV3-1/TRBV3-2; cdr3_length: 14; cdr3_aa: CASSPGQSNQPQHF
v_call: TRBV18; cdr3_length: 14; cdr3_aa: CASSPPGLQETQYF
v_call: TRBV11-2; cdr3_length: 12; cdr3_aa: CASEGNSGGYTF
v_call: TRBV28; cdr3_length: 15; cdr3_aa: CASSLTDRGQEPQHF
v_call: TRBV18; cdr3_length: 15; cdr3_aa: CASSPPSGAGNTIYF
v_call: TRBV7-8; cdr3_length: 13; cdr3_aa: CASSLVGGTEQYF
v_call: TRBV6-2/TRBV6-3; cdr3_length: 15; cdr3_aa: CASSYSPPAAGEQFF
v_call: TRBV5-4; cdr3_length: 14; cdr3_aa: CASSSERDTDTQYF
v_call: TRBV5-1; cdr3_length: 15; cdr3_aa: CASSLDGGRGNEQFF
v_call: TRBV2; cdr3_length: 14; cdr3_aa: CASTPGGQYQPQHF
v_call: TRBV28; cdr3_length: 15; cdr3_aa: CASSLGGVLGYGYTF